The present TCR beta chain was sequenced within a study of T cell changes during pregnancy in multiple sclerosis. CDR1 ENHRY and CDR2 SYGVKD come from the germline V gene. The CDR3 spans 15 residues. With V trimmed by 5 bases and J by 2 bases, 7 bases remained unmatched. Libraries were prepared by immunoSEQ multiplex PCR; TCRdb keeps only in-frame clonotypes and omits some of them. The table lists about 47,000 clones, 70% to 90% of them singletons. This chain links TRBV10-3 with TRBJ1-1, with 8 bases lining up with TRBD1. The receptor's source is a female donor with multiple sclerosis, enrolled in a pregnancy study. Source: peripheral blood, taken in the first trimester of pregnancy. In DNA form, the CDR3 reads TGTGCCATCAGTATGGACAGGGAAGGAAACACTGAAGCTTTCTTT. Protein sequence: CAISMDREGNTEAFF.